The 14 T cell receptor beta chains below all came from one sample that was sequenced in a study of shared clonotypes between healthy human individuals. Some clones are missing from TCRdb's copy, which holds only in-frame ones; the method was immunoSEQ multiplex PCR. The sample lists roughly 500,000 clones, around 73% occurring once. Sequenced input: PBMCs. The origin of the receptors is a woman aged 40 to 55 in good health. Some clones in this sample may be carry-over from other donors' samples.

This clone was detected only a few times. V gene TRBV11-2 combines with J gene TRBJ2-1; TRBD2 agrees at 7 bases. Germline CDR1 is SGHAT and CDR2 is FQNNGV. The CDR3 spans 16 residues. After removal of 1 base from V and 7 bases from J, the junction contained 10 bases not matched to a gene. The CDR3: CASSLVPAGASNEQFF. The CDR3 coding sequence is TGTGCCAGCAGCTTAGTCCCCGCGGGAGCTTCAAATGAGCAGTTCTTC.

V is TRBV2 and J is TRBJ2-2, with 9 bases fitting TRBD1. With 4 bases clipped from V and 6 bases from J, the junction kept 6 bases outside the gene matches. The V gene's germline CDR1 is SNHLY and CDR2 FYNNEI. This CDR3 is built from 15 residues. The CDR3 region is CASSVGTGYSGELFF. In DNA form, the CDR3 reads TGTGCCAGCAGTGTTGGGACAGGGTACTCCGGGGAGCTGTTTTTT.

The chain employs TRBV10-1 and TRBJ2-1; 13 bases fit TRBD2. The germline V gene has CDR1 WNHNN and CDR2 SYGVQD (reference sequence). Germline trimming cut 6 bases from V and 7 bases from J; bases unmatched to any gene: 6. CDR3 length: 15 amino acids. The CDR3 DNA is TGCGCCAGCAGACTAGCGGGAGGGCCGGGGAATGAGCAGTTCTTC. Protein product: CASRLAGGPGNEQFF.

This clone was seen just once. The CDR3 loop is CASSQDRYYEQYF. As DNA, the CDR3 is TGTGCCAGCAGCCAGGACAGGTACTACGAGCAGTACTTC. V gene TRBV11-3 combines with J gene TRBJ2-7; 7 bases map to TRBD1. This CDR3 region has 13 residues. The J segment lost 3 bases and the V segment lost 5 bases, leaving 4 bases of the junction unmatched. Germline loops: CDR1 SGHNT, CDR2 YENEEA.

This clone was seen a handful of times. Other DNA variants within this sample encode the same CDR3. This chain uses TRBV20-1 with TRBJ2-7; TRBD1 might be the D (5 bases). The CDR3 loop spans 11 amino acids. V was shortened by 3 bases and J by 2 bases, with 5 bases between the two germline ends. Germline CDR1 is DFQATT and CDR2 is SNEGSKA (reference sequence). The CDR3 bases are TGCAGTGCTAGGACAGCCTACGAGCAGTACTTC. Protein sequence: CSARTAYEQYF.

The chain is built from TRBV5-1 and TRBJ1-2; TRBD1 might be the D (5 bases). Germline CDR1 SGHRS, CDR2 YFSETQ. The CDR3 contains 15 residues. V gave up 0 bases and J gave up 5 bases, with 14 bases separating them. In DNA form, the CDR3 reads TGCGCCAGCAGCTTGGCTGGGGGGGACCTTTATGGCTACACCTTC. It encodes CASSLAGGDLYGYTF.

The genes are TRBV27 and TRBJ2-7; the match to TRBD2 covers 12 bases. J lost 4 bases, V lost 2 bases, and 9 bases had no gene match. The CDR3 has 17 amino acids. Germline V CDR1 and CDR2: MNHEY, SMNVEV (reference sequence). The CDR3, as DNA: TGTGCCAGCAGTTTAAGGGCTAGCGGGAGGGTGGAGTACGAGCAGTACTTC. It specifies CASSLRASGRVEYEQYF.

This clone was seen many times. The gene calls are TRBV28 and TRBJ2-7; no reliable D call. V shed 8 bases and J shed 1 base, with 15 bases lying between them. The CDR3 covers 14 residues. Looked up from germline, CDR1 is MDHEN and CDR2 is SYDVKM. CDR3 residues: CASSPSNWSYEQYF. The CDR3 region has the DNA TGTGCCAGCTCCCCGAGCAACTGGTCCTACGAGCAGTACTTC.

The V call is TRBV6-5, the J call TRBJ2-7; the match to TRBD2 covers 12 bases. Germline CDR1 MNHEY, CDR2 SVGAGI. CDR3 length: 15 residues. V lost 5 bases to trimming and J lost 3 bases; unmatched junction nucleotides: 5. The CDR3 loop is CASSVTSGSLYEQYF. The CDR3 region has the DNA TGTGCCAGCAGTGTGACTAGCGGGAGCCTCTACGAGCAGTACTTC.

The chain recombines TRBV11-2 with TRBJ2-3; TRBD1 agrees at 8 bases. The CDR3 contains 15 residues. The ends lost 5 bases at V and 4 bases at J; junction bases unmatched: 8. Germline V CDR1 and CDR2: SGHAT, FQNNGV. The CDR3 loop is CASSPLHRGADTQYF. The CDR3, as DNA: TGTGCCAGCAGCCCGTTGCACAGGGGGGCAGATACGCAGTATTTT.

The chain is built from TRBV15 and TRBJ2-7; 8 bases match TRBD1. The CDR3 contains 14 residues. Germline-derived CDR1 and CDR2 are LNHNV and YYDKDF (reference sequence). V trimming: 6 bases; J trimming: 7 bases; junction bases outside the gene matches: 11. The chain's CDR3 is CATSHTRQGREQYF. The CDR3 DNA reads TGTGCCACCAGTCATACTAGACAGGGGAGGGAGCAGTACTTC.

The rearrangement links TRBV5-1 to TRBJ1-5; D might be TRBD1 (5 bases). The germline gives CDR1 SGHRS, CDR2 YFSETQ. This CDR3 comprises 14 residues. V was cut by 1 base and J by 7 bases, with 12 bases left in between. The DNA of the CDR3 is TGCGCCAGCAGCTTGATGGGGCAGGGCCAGCCCCAGCATTTT. It specifies CASSLMGQGQPQHF.

A word on this clone: In the same sample, other DNA sequences code for this CDR3. The chain employs TRBV5-1 and TRBJ1-2; 7 nucleotides match TRBD1. The germline CDR1 and CDR2 sequences are SGHRS and YFSETQ. The CDR3 has 13 amino acids. The junction had 4 bases not matched to a gene; V was cut back by 0 bases and J by 8 bases. CDR3 nucleotides: TGCGCCAGCAGCTTGGGGCAGGGGGAAGGCTACACCTTC. Translated, it gives CASSLGQGEGYTF.

V usage is TRBV29-1 and J usage is TRBJ1-1, with D possibly being TRBD1 (5 bases). V was shortened by 3 bases and J by 4 bases, with 12 bases between the two germline ends. Germline CDR1 SQVTM, CDR2 ANQGSEA. The length of the CDR3 is 13 residues. CDR3 in DNA: TGCAGCGTTGATACGGGGGTAATCACTGAAGCTTTCTTT. Its translation is CSVDTGVITEAFF.